These 21 T cell receptor beta chains share one sample of origin, sequenced in a study of T-cell reconstitution after alpha-beta-depleted transplantation in children. Molecular barcoding with unique molecular identifiers was used for the TCRbeta library. TCRdb passed the PCR reads through MiXCR, listing each CDR3 protein once. The repertoire holds around 440,000 distinct CDR3 sequences, with 10% as singletons. Material: PBMCs, obtained before TCRalphabeta/CD19-depleted stem cell transplant. The receptor set was obtained from a child aged 2-15 years with inherited bone marrow failure, due to receive a stem cell transplant.

The table lists this clonotype with many counts. V usage is TRBV5-1 and J usage is TRBJ2-5, with TRBD1 identical over 12 bases. V shed 7 bases and J 3 bases; nucleotides not matched to a gene: 7. Per germline, CDR1 SGHRS and CDR2 YFSETQ. CDR3 length: 15 amino acids. The CDR3: CASASGTGGEETQYF. DNA for the CDR3: TGCGCCAGCGCCTCCGGGACAGGGGGCGAAGAGACCCAGTACTTC. Combining the CDR3 with reference TRBV5-1 and TRBJ2-5 gives the whole variable domain KAGVTQTPRYLIKTRGQQVTLSCSPISGHRSVSWYQQTPGQGLQFLFEYFSETQRNKGNFPGRFSGRQFSNSRSEMNVSTLELGDSALYLCASASGTGGEETQYFGPGTRLLVL.

This clonotype showed up just a few times. The CDR3 spells CASDSGDGGFNYGYTF. CDR3 sequence (DNA): TGTGCCAGCGACTCGGGAGATGGGGGTTTCAACTATGGCTACACCTTC. The chain couples TRBV7-9 to TRBJ1-2, with D tentatively TRBD1 (5 bases). The V gene lost 8 bases and the J gene lost 2 bases, with 21 bases spanning the gap. Germline CDR1 and CDR2: SEHNR and FQNEAQ (reference sequence). The CDR3 contains 16 residues.

This clonotype has only a few counts. The gene calls are TRBV10-3 and TRBJ2-1; D remains ambiguous. The CDR3 has 15 residues. The V gene lost 4 bases and the J gene lost 2 bases, with 12 bases spanning the gap. The germline CDR1 and CDR2 sequences are ENHRY and SYGVKD. The CDR3 protein is CAISVGEAPYNEQFF. The CDR3 DNA reads TGTGCCATCAGTGTAGGAGAGGCCCCCTACAATGAGCAGTTCTTC.

This rearrangement joins TRBV6-1 to TRBJ1-2; 12 bases agree with TRBD1. CDR1 is MNHNS and CDR2 is SASEGT in the germline V gene. The V segment lost 5 bases and the J segment 4 bases; nucleotides outside the gene matches: 5. There are 15 residues in the CDR3. CDR3 bases: TGTGCCAGCAGTCGGGGACAGGGGGCGGCCTATGGCTACACCTTC. This gives the protein CASSRGQGAAYGYTF.

This clonotype was counted many times. The V gene is TRBV20-1, the J gene TRBJ1-1; no clear D gene. CDR3 length: 13 amino acids. Trimming stripped 0 bases from V and 5 bases from J, with 10 bases between. Germline V gene lookup returns CDR1 DFQATT and CDR2 SNEGSKA (reference sequence). In DNA, the CDR3 is TGCAGTGCTAGAGATCAGAGGGTTACTGAAGCTTTCTTT. Amino acids: CSARDQRVTEAFF.

This clonotype was seen repeatedly, ten times or more. The chain is built from TRBV6-1 and TRBJ2-2; D unresolved. This CDR3 spans 12 amino acids. CDR1 is MNHNS and CDR2 is SASEGT in the germline V gene. Trimming removed 0 bases from V and 7 bases from J, with 3 bases in between. The CDR3: CASSEAGGELFF. CDR3 DNA sequence: TGTGCCAGCAGTGAAGCGGGCGGGGAGCTGTTTTTT.

This chain connects TRBV30 to TRBJ2-7; D possibly corresponds to TRBD1 (6 bases). The CDR3 has 12 amino acids. The ends were cut back, 3 bases at V and 4 bases at J, with 10 bases in the middle. Germline CDR1 and CDR2: GTSNPN and SVGIG (reference sequence). This CDR3 reads CAWRQGSYEQYF. The CDR3 bases are TGTGCCTGGAGACAGGGCAGTTACGAGCAGTACTTC. The whole variable domain, remainder taken from reference TRBV30 and TRBJ2-7, is SQTIHQWPATLVQPVGSPLSLECTVEGTSNPNLYWYRQAAGRGLQLLFYSVGIGQISSEVPQNLSASRPQDRQFILSSKKLLLSDSGFYLCAWRQGSYEQYFGPGTRLTVT.

This clonotype was picked up a small number of times. The chain is built from TRBV7-2 and TRBJ1-3; 7 bases match TRBD1. The germline CDR1 and CDR2 sequences are SGHTA and FQGNSA. This CDR3 region has 14 residues. The junction had 5 bases not matched to a gene; V was cut back by 5 bases and J by 4 bases. In DNA, the CDR3 is TGTGCCAGCAGCACCACAGGGGTCGGAAACACCATATATTTT. Translating it yields CASSTTGVGNTIYF.

As to this clonotype: Since a much larger clone is just one base distant, this may be a read error. J is TRBJ2-3 and V is TRBV28; 10 nucleotides line up with TRBD2. Germline-derived CDR1 and CDR2 are MDHEN and SYDVKM. The CDR3 is 17 residues long. The CDR3, as DNA: TGTGCCAGCAGTACCTCAACTAGCGGGGACCCCACAGATAGGCAGTATTTT. It is translated as CASSTSTSGDPTDRQYF.

Many counts were recorded for this clonotype. This chain links TRBV4-2 with TRBJ1-3, with no clear D. CDR3 length: 15 amino acids. The germline V gene encodes CDR1 LGHNA and CDR2 YNFKEQ. V was trimmed by 4 bases and J by 4 bases, leaving 14 bases between them. The CDR3 sequence is CASSREGGQGNTIYF. The DNA for the CDR3 is TGTGCCAGCAGCCGGGAGGGAGGCCAAGGAAACACCATATATTTT.

Turning to this clonotype: A single base separates this from a much larger clone, so it may be a read error. This rearrangement joins TRBV4-3 to TRBJ2-2; D gene unclear. This CDR3 contains 17 residues. Germline V gives CDR1 LGHNA, CDR2 YSLEER. The CDR3 spells CAGSRLDGRLGAGELFF. The DNA of the CDR3 is TGCGCCGGCAGCCGCCTGGACGGAAGGCTCGGCGCCGGGGAGCTGTTTTTT.

V usage is TRBV20-1 and J usage is TRBJ2-7; D ambiguous. Germline-derived CDR1 and CDR2 are DFQATT and SNEGSKA (reference sequence). V shed 6 bases and J shed 4 bases, with 13 bases lying between them. CDR3 length: 12 amino acids. CDR3 DNA sequence: TGCAGTGCCGTAAAAAGTGGATACGAGCAGTACTTC. Translating gives CSAVKSGYEQYF.

Ten or more counts support this clonotype. The V call is TRBV7-7, the J call TRBJ2-7; 11 bases match TRBD1. The junction had 13 bases not matched to a gene; V was cut back by 5 bases and J by 1 base. The CDR3 consists of 18 residues. Germline loops: CDR1 SSHAT, CDR2 FNYEAQ (reference sequence). CDR3 region: CASSRPGQGDTNSYEQYF. In nucleotides, the CDR3 is TGTGCCAGCAGCCGGCCGGGACAGGGGGATACTAATTCCTACGAGCAGTACTTC.

This clonotype was found many times. The chain carries TRBV7-2 and TRBJ1-6; the match to TRBD1 covers 7 bases. J lost 0 bases, V lost 7 bases, and 6 bases had no gene match. Germline lookup yields CDR1 SGHTA and CDR2 FQGNSA. CDR3 size: 16 residues. CDR3 amino acids: CASKQQGHSYNSPLHF. As DNA, the CDR3 is TGTGCCAGCAAACAACAGGGGCACTCCTATAATTCACCCCTCCACTTT.

Worth noting for this clonotype: Since a much larger clone is just one base distant, this may be a read error. The V and J genes are TRBV27 and TRBJ2-7, with a weak D call TRBD2 (5 bases). The V gene's germline CDR1 is MNHEY and CDR2 SMNVEV (reference sequence). This CDR3 is built from 14 residues. Trimming stripped 3 bases from V and 6 bases from J, with 15 bases between. In DNA, the CDR3 is TGTGCCAGCAGTTTCGCTAGAGGGTCCCCCGAGCAGTACTTC. It is translated as CASSFARGSPEQYF.

This clonotype was detected a few times. V and J are TRBV10-3 and TRBJ2-1; 9 bases match TRBD2. The germline V gene encodes CDR1 ENHRY and CDR2 SYGVKD. The CDR3 is made up of 18 amino acids. J lost 0 bases, V lost 5 bases, and 11 bases had no gene match. In DNA, the CDR3 is TGTGCCATCAGTCCTGGACTAGCGCAAGATAGCTCCTACAATGAGCAGTTCTTC. It encodes CAISPGLAQDSSYNEQFF.

This clonotype was seen a handful of times. The J gene is TRBJ1-2, the V gene TRBV9; D is unresolved. Germline V gives CDR1 SGDLS, CDR2 YYNGEE. This CDR3 has 14 residues. Trimming took 0 bases from V and 3 from J, leaving 9 bases between them. The CDR3 protein is CASSVGSGDYGYTF. The DNA for the CDR3 is TGTGCCAGCAGCGTAGGGAGTGGCGACTATGGCTACACCTTC.

This clonotype showed up just a few times. This chain's CDR3 is CASSVARGRNTGELFF. The DNA for the CDR3 is TGTGCCAGCAGCGTAGCCAGGGGGCGAAACACCGGGGAGCTGTTTTTT. This sequence joins TRBV9 and TRBJ2-2, with 8 bases that match TRBD1. CDR1 and CDR2 (germline): SGDLS, YYNGEE. After removal of 0 bases from V and 2 bases from J, the junction contained 3 bases not matched to a gene. The length of the CDR3 is 16 residues.

This clonotype has a count of ten or more. The rearrangement links TRBV5-1 to TRBJ2-1; 10 nucleotides align to TRBD2. CDR1 is SGHRS and CDR2 is YFSETQ in the germline V gene. There are 17 residues in the CDR3. J lost 4 bases, V lost 4 bases, and 11 bases had no gene match. The CDR3 DNA sequence: TGCGCCAGCAGCCCCCCGCATCCGGGACTAGCGTACAATGAGCAGTTCTTC. Its protein is CASSPPHPGLAYNEQFF.

This clonotype was detected many times. The chain's CDR3 is CSVWRPSTDTQYF. As DNA, the CDR3 is TGCAGTGTCTGGCGGCCTAGCACAGATACGCAGTATTTT. The rearrangement joins TRBV20-1 to TRBJ2-3; D is ambiguous. CDR3 length: 13 amino acids. Trimming removed 7 bases from V and 0 bases from J, with 11 bases in between. CDR1 is DFQATT, CDR2 SNEGSKA, per germline (reference sequence).

This clonotype showed up just a few times. J is TRBJ2-5 and V is TRBV20-1, with TRBD1 matching 9 bases. The length of the CDR3 is 14 residues. Germline lookup yields CDR1 DFQATT and CDR2 SNEGSKA (reference sequence). V shed 6 bases and J 0 bases; nucleotides not matched to a gene: 5. The CDR3 protein is CSALRTGDQETQYF. The CDR3, as DNA: TGCAGTGCCCTTAGGACAGGGGACCAAGAGACCCAGTACTTC.